These 2 T cell receptor beta chains were all obtained from the same sample, sequenced in a study of technical replicates of blood from several donors. Assay: immunoSEQ multiplex PCR; the TCRdb copy retains only in-frame clones and omits some. The table has tens of thousands of clones, roughly 98% seen once. Sequenced sample: T cells isolated from PBMCs. These receptor sequences come from a human donor in good health.

The chain uses TRBV18 and TRBJ1-1, with D unresolved. The CDR3 length is 16 residues. The germline gives CDR1 KGHSH, CDR2 LQKENI. Trimming took 5 bases from V and 5 from J, leaving 21 bases between them. The CDR3 reads CASSNRRGYFLTEAFF. CDR3 sequence (DNA): TGTGCCAGCTCAAACCGACGGGGATATTTTTTGACTGAAGCTTTCTTT.

The V call is TRBV18, the J call TRBJ2-1; 7 bases align to TRBD1. With 3 bases clipped from V and 9 bases from J, the junction kept 8 bases outside the gene matches. CDR1 is KGHSH and CDR2 is LQKENI in the germline V gene. The CDR3 spans 14 residues. CDR3 in amino acids: CASSPRTGLAEQFF. The CDR3 nucleotides read TGTGCCAGCTCACCGCGGACAGGCCTGGCTGAGCAGTTCTTC.